This is a list of T cell receptor beta chains from one sample in a study of blood T cell repertoires in COVID-19. TCRdb's table, derived via immunoSEQ multiplex PCR, lists solely in-frame clones and lacks some. Of tens of thousands of clones listed, 80% to 90% are singletons. The sample was peripheral blood. Receptors were obtained from a woman aged 55-70 years with acute or convalescent COVID-19. Both conserved end residues are part of each CDR3. The D gene is left open where the match is weak. The listing skips clone size in some rows; elsewhere it reads once, few, many or a size class.

clone_size,d_call,cdr3_length,v_call,j_call,cdr3_aa,cdr3_nt
.,TRBD1,13,TRBV12-3/TRBV12-4,TRBJ2-5,CASGTAIRETQYF,TGTGCCAGTGGGACAGCCATCCGCGAGACCCAGTACTTC
.,TRBD2,15,TRBV7-2,TRBJ2-1,CASSLGGTSGNEQFF,TGTGCCAGCAGCTTAGGAGGGACTAGCGGAAATGAGCAGTTCTTC
.,.,13,TRBV4-2,TRBJ2-1,CASSQGRGNEQFF,TGTGCCAGCAGCCAAGGACGCGGCAATGAGCAGTTCTTC
.,.,13,TRBV29-1,TRBJ1-2,CSVAFQGPYGYTF,TGCAGCGTTGCGTTCCAGGGCCCCTATGGCTACACCTTC
.,.,16,TRBV7-2,TRBJ1-2,CASSPGAQGLNYGYTF,TGTGCCAGCAGCCCTGGGGCACAGGGATTAAACTATGGCTACACCTTC
.,TRBD1,14,TRBV7-3,TRBJ1-1,CASSATGGHTEAFF,TGTGCCAGCAGCGCGACAGGGGGCCACACTGAAGCTTTCTTT
.,TRBD1,17,TRBV11-2,TRBJ1-2,CASSQRSQIQGAEGYTF,TGTGCCAGCAGTCAACGTTCCCAGATACAGGGGGCAGAAGGCTACACCTTC
.,TRBD1,14,TRBV29-1,TRBJ1-3,CSAKQGAGGNTIYF,TGCAGCGCCAAACAGGGGGCAGGTGGAAACACCATATATTTT
few,.,17,TRBV19,TRBJ1-4,CASSMPRTPATNEKLFF,TGTGCCAGTAGTATGCCCCGGACACCAGCAACTAATGAAAAACTGTTTTTT
.,TRBD1,15,TRBV28,TRBJ1-5,CASSPGTGGNQPQHF,TGTGCCAGCAGCCCTGGGACAGGGGGGAATCAGCCCCAGCATTTT
.,.,14,TRBV19,TRBJ1-2,CASRSTGNNYGYTF,TGTGCCAGTCGATCTACAGGGAATAACTATGGCTACACCTTC
.,.,13,TRBV7-2,TRBJ1-3,CASSFRGGNTIYF,TGTGCCAGCAGCTTCCGCGGAGGAAACACCATATATTTT
.,TRBD1,15,TRBV7-2,TRBJ1-3,CASSVQGQPGNTIYF,TGTGCCAGCAGCGTCCAGGGACAGCCTGGAAACACCATATATTTT
.,.,12,TRBV29-1,TRBJ2-7,CSAGAGSYEQYF,TGCAGCGCTGGGGCAGGGTCCTACGAGCAGTACTTC
.,TRBD1,15,TRBV7-9,TRBJ1-1,CASSWRDRGKHAAFF,TGTGCCAGCAGCTGGAGAGACAGGGGGAAACACGCGGCTTTCTTT
once,TRBD1,15,TRBV4-1,TRBJ1-2,CASSLQKTGGFGYTF,TGCGCCAGCAGCCTACAAAAGACAGGGGGCTTTGGCTACACCTTC
.,.,16,TRBV27,TRBJ1-4,CASSPRWAGAKEKLFF,TGTGCCAGCAGTCCCCGGTGGGCGGGGGCAAAAGAAAAACTGTTTTTT